The present TCR beta chain was sequenced within a study of T cells in Graves' hyperthyroidism and ophthalmopathy. Overall study results and limits: Blood also carried most thyroid clonotypes expanded above 0.001.

Deletions cut 1 base from V and 8 bases from J, with 9 bases between. The CDR3 runs to 14 residues. CDR1 and CDR2 (germline): SGHVS, FQNEAQ. In the case of this clonotype: Its antigen is as yet unknown.

Amplified TCR beta CDR3 regions derived from RNA transcripts. HTBI primers were used for first-round RT-PCR of the TCR CDR3. TCRdb independently ran MiXCR on the multiplex PCR reads; one entry per CDR3 protein. The profile covers hundreds of thousands of distinct CDR3 sequences, with roughly 46% appearing a single time and nearly 8.5% taken by the ten largest. The chain employs TRBV7-8 and TRBJ1-6; D is undetermined. This receptor was identified in a woman aged 18-35 years with Graves' hyperthyroidism. The sequenced sample was peripheral blood or thyroid tissue (not recorded which). CDR3 loop: CASSLGRADSPLHF. In DNA, the CDR3 is TGTGCCAGCAGCTTAGGAAGGGCGGATTCACCCCTCCACTTT.